This TCR beta chain came from a study of shared clonotypes between healthy human individuals. Naive CD8 cells comprised CD45RO-negative, CCR7-positively selected cells, excluding terminally differentiated effector memory CD45RA+ cells. Study-level results: Clonotype sharing across donors was expected to vary with sequencing depth. The study found about 5% of naive CD4 clonotypes shared across a handful of donors. Lower generation probabilities were found for non-shared clonotypes than for those shared by all four donors.

This CDR3 has 19 residues. Trimming cost V 5 bases and J 1 base; bases outside gene matches: 17. Germline-derived CDR1 and CDR2 are MDHEN and SYDVKM. Remarks on this clone: Its cognate antigen is unknown.

Clones were sequenced by immunoSEQ multiplex PCR, and TCRdb holds only the in-frame ones, with some missing. The table shows roughly 770,000 clones, with approximately 96% occurring only once. The material sequenced was naive CD8+ T cells sorted from blood. The sequence derives from a man aged 25 to 40 in good health. The chain carries TRBV28 and TRBJ2-1, with 7 bases that match TRBD2. The CDR3 nucleotides read TGTGCCAGCAGTAGCTTGGGGCTAGCGGAGCCCCGGTCCTACAATGAGCAGTTCTTC. Amino acid sequence: CASSSLGLAEPRSYNEQFF.